This TCR beta chain is from a study of somatic mutations in cytotoxic T cells in rheumatoid arthritis. Deletions cut 2 bases from V and 3 bases from J, with 8 bases between. Per germline, CDR1 SNHLY and CDR2 FYNNEI. This CDR3 is built from 13 residues. The assay was immunoSEQ multiplex PCR, and TCRdb's table has in-frame clones only and misses some. The data hold around 19,000 clones, with about four fifths observed a single time. A single count supports this clone. This clonotype originated in an adult with rheumatoid arthritis. V gene TRBV2 combines with J gene TRBJ2-7, with D perhaps TRBD1 (5 bases). Sequencing used CD8+ T cells sorted from blood. CDR3 nucleotide sequence: TGTGCCAGCAGTGAATGGCAGGGCTACGAGCAGTACTTC. This encodes CASSEWQGYEQYF.